This TCR beta chain is drawn from a study of cytomegalovirus exposure and HLA in healthy donors. About the study: Most donors, 81% of over 300 genotyped, fell in the Caucasian-associated ancestry cluster.

The table lists this clone with a few counts. Its specificity is unknown. 13 Jbeta primers and 60 Vbeta primers were used for the PCR. The repertoire was sequenced with immunoSEQ multiplex PCR; TCRdb's copy has only in-frame clones and lacks some. Of around 140,000 clones listed, roughly 10% are singletons. Findings and caveats of the study: A later analysis revealed that TCR association rates differed between HLA loci, peaking at DRB1 and bottoming out at HLA-C. Confirmation in vitro established that a few CMV-associated chains were specific for CMV antigens.

Material for sequencing was PBMCs. This sequence originates from a man aged 50 to 59 in good health and CMV-seronegative.

The CDR3 DNA sequence: TGTGCCTGGAGCGGTGAGGGGACAGGGGGCGCCGGTAAAGGCTACACCTTC. It specifies CAWSGEGTGGAGKGYTF. This chain connects TRBV30 to TRBJ1-2; TRBD1 agrees at 12 bases. The junction had 16 bases not matched to a gene; V was cut back by 3 bases and J by 8 bases. The germline V gene encodes CDR1 GTSNPN and CDR2 SVGIG (reference sequence). The CDR3 extends over 17 amino acids.